The 23 T cell receptor beta chains given below trace back to one sample, sequenced in a study of cytomegalovirus exposure and HLA in healthy donors. PCR employed 60 Vbeta and 13 Jbeta primers. The table came from immunoSEQ multiplex PCR; TCRdb's copy has only in-frame clones and leaves some out. The table lists around 120,000 clones, around 86% of them singletons. The sequenced sample was PBMCs. The receptors stem from a woman aged 25-40 years in good health and CMV-seronegative.

In nucleotides, the CDR3 is TGCGCCAGCAGCTTGGCCCCGGAGGGAGTCGGAAACACCATATATTTT. This gives the protein CASSLAPEGVGNTIYF. The gene calls are TRBV5-1 and TRBJ1-3; no clear D gene. The CDR3 spans 16 residues. Germline CDR1 and CDR2: SGHRS and YFSETQ. Deletions cut 0 bases from V and 4 bases from J, with 14 bases between.

The rearrangement links TRBV18 to TRBJ1-4, with D unresolved. The CDR3 runs to 12 residues. V gave up 6 bases and J gave up 6 bases, with 8 bases separating them. From germline, CDR1 is KGHSH and CDR2 LQKENI. The CDR3 loop is CASSSGDEKLFF. As DNA, the CDR3 is TGTGCCAGCTCGTCCGGTGATGAAAAACTGTTTTTT.

V usage is TRBV11-2 and J usage is TRBJ2-7; TRBD1 might be the D (6 bases). Trimming pared 5 bases from V and 6 bases from J, leaving 17 bases between. Germline loops: CDR1 SGHAT, CDR2 FQNNGV. The CDR3 runs 14 residues. As DNA, the CDR3 is TGTGCCAGCAGCAACCCAGGGACAAAGGGCGAGCAGTACTTC. Translating it yields CASSNPGTKGEQYF.

There are a few counts of this clone. This chain joins TRBV5-1 and TRBJ2-2, with D possibly TRBD1 on 6 matching bases. Germline CDR1 SGHRS, CDR2 YFSETQ. The length of the CDR3 is 15 residues. With 4 bases removed from V and 7 bases from J, the gap between germline ends came to 17 bases. The CDR3 coding sequence is TGCGCCAGCAGCCGGACAGCCTCAGGGAGCGGGGAGCTGTTTTTT. Translation gives CASSRTASGSGELFF.

About this clone: The junction and the germline gene differ at one end; a read error may be behind it. This chain links TRBV7-3 with TRBJ2-3; the D gene is possibly TRBD1 (5 bases). Germline V lookup: CDR1 SGHTA, CDR2 FQGTGA. The CDR3 sequence is 15 residues long. The CDR3 DNA is TGTACCAGCAACCTACAGGCCATAAGCACAGATACGCAGTATTTT. Amino acid sequence: CTSNLQAISTDTQYF.

The chain employs TRBV28 and TRBJ1-2, with TRBD1 matching 7 bases. Germline V gene lookup returns CDR1 MDHEN and CDR2 SYDVKM. V lost 4 bases to trimming and J lost 5 bases; unmatched junction nucleotides: 4. The CDR3 is made up of 13 amino acids. CDR3: CASSSPGQYGYTF. The DNA of the CDR3 is TGTGCCAGCAGTTCTCCGGGACAGTATGGCTACACCTTC.

This clone was counted a few times. The rearrangement uses TRBV14 and TRBJ1-6; TRBD1 might be the D (5 bases). From germline, CDR1 is SGHDN and CDR2 FVKESK. With 7 bases removed from V and 8 bases from J, the gap between germline ends came to 12 bases. This CDR3 spans 13 amino acids. In DNA form, the CDR3 reads TGTGCCAGCAATGGTCAAGGGGATTCACCCCTCCACTTT. Translated, it gives CASNGQGDSPLHF.

This chain uses TRBV4-1 with TRBJ2-3, with TRBD1 as a possible D gene (6 bases). V was pared by 1 base and J by 4 bases, with 12 bases between. CDR3 length equals 15 residues. Germline V gene data show CDR1 as MGHRA and CDR2 as YSYEKL. The CDR3 bases are TGCGCCAGCAGCCAAGTAGGGACACGCGCAGATACGCAGTATTTT. Translating it yields CASSQVGTRADTQYF.

The V gene is TRBV19, the J gene TRBJ2-5; 11 positions agree with TRBD1. The CDR3 consists of 15 residues. Germline V gene lookup returns CDR1 LNHDA and CDR2 SQIVND (reference sequence). Trimming took 3 bases from V and 3 from J; bases not matched to a gene: 3. CDR3 DNA sequence: TGTGCCAGTAGTATCCGGACAGGGGGCGAAGAGACCCAGTACTTC. It encodes CASSIRTGGEETQYF.

The chain recombines TRBV30 with TRBJ2-4; D remains ambiguous. This CDR3 spans 12 amino acids. V was trimmed by 4 bases and J by 0 bases, leaving 4 bases between them. Looked up from germline, CDR1 is GTSNPN and CDR2 is SVGIG (reference sequence). The CDR3 bases are TGTGCCTGGACACTAGCCAAAAACATTCAGTACTTC. As protein: CAWTLAKNIQYF. Full variable domain (rest looked up from reference TRBV30 and TRBJ2-4): SQTIHQWPATLVQPVGSPLSLECTVEGTSNPNLYWYRQAAGRGLQLLFYSVGIGQISSEVPQNLSASRPQDRQFILSSKKLLLSDSGFYLCAWTLAKNIQYFGAGTRLSVL.

This clone was observed once. V and J are TRBV19 and TRBJ1-5, with TRBD1 matching 7 bases. Looked up from germline, CDR1 is LNHDA and CDR2 is SQIVND (reference sequence). The ends lost 5 bases at V and 2 bases at J; junction bases unmatched: 6. CDR3 length equals 15 residues. The CDR3 reads CASSDTGTGNQPQHF. The DNA for the CDR3 is TGTGCCAGTAGTGACACCGGGACAGGCAATCAGCCCCAGCATTTT. The full variable domain, in which reference TRBV19 and TRBJ1-5 provide the parts outside the CDR3, is DGGITQSPKYLFRKEGQNVTLSCEQNLNHDAMYWYRQDPGQGLRLIYYSQIVNDFQKGDIAEGYSVSREKKESFPLTVTSAQKNPTAFYLCASSDTGTGNQPQHFGDGTRLSIL.

This clone appeared once. The chain uses TRBV7-8 and TRBJ2-3; 7 nucleotides agree with TRBD2. Germline CDR1 reads SGHVS; CDR2 reads FQNEAQ. The CDR3 has 19 amino acids. J was trimmed by 0 bases and V by 5 bases; bases with no gene match: 17. The CDR3, as DNA: TGTGCCAGCAGCCCCCAATACCACGTAGCGGGCCCAAGCACAGATACGCAGTATTTT. Protein product: CASSPQYHVAGPSTDTQYF.

The chain combines TRBV6-4 with TRBJ1-5; D not certain. V lost 2 bases and J 6 bases, leaving 14 bases between the germline ends. The CDR3 covers 15 residues. The V gene's germline CDR1 is MRHNA and CDR2 SNTAGT. CDR3 amino acids: CASSDTTEPGQPQHF. In DNA, the CDR3 is TGTGCCAGCAGTGACACAACGGAACCGGGTCAGCCCCAGCATTTT.

Here the CDR3 reads CASSFRREIESYNEQFF. The CDR3 bases are TGTGCCAGCAGTTTCCGACGGGAGATCGAATCCTACAATGAGCAGTTCTTC. The chain couples TRBV27 to TRBJ2-1; the D gene is possibly TRBD2 (6 bases). Trimming shortened V by 3 bases and J by 1 base, and 16 bases separated the two germline ends. This CDR3 spans 17 amino acids. The germline CDR1 and CDR2 sequences are MNHEY and SMNVEV (reference sequence).

The rearrangement joins TRBV27 to TRBJ1-1; D gene unclear. V shed 6 bases and J shed 4 bases, with 12 bases lying between them. CDR1 is MNHEY and CDR2 is SMNVEV in the germline V gene (reference sequence). CDR3 size: 13 residues. The CDR3 DNA sequence: TGTGCCAGCAGCCCAAAGGGAGTCACTGAAGCTTTCTTT. Encoded protein: CASSPKGVTEAFF.

The chain uses TRBV5-1 and TRBJ2-2; maybe TRBD2 (5 bases). CDR1 is SGHRS and CDR2 is YFSETQ in the germline V gene. The CDR3 contains 16 residues. The ends were cut back, 1 base at V and 4 bases at J, with 14 bases in the middle. The CDR3 DNA reads as TGCGCCAGCAGCTTGAGTGGGAATGCGGGCACCGGGGAGCTGTTTTTT. Amino acids: CASSLSGNAGTGELFF. Using reference TRBV5-1 and TRBJ2-2 for the parts outside the CDR3, the full variable domain is KAGVTQTPRYLIKTRGQQVTLSCSPISGHRSVSWYQQTPGQGLQFLFEYFSETQRNKGNFPGRFSGRQFSNSRSEMNVSTLELGDSALYLCASSLSGNAGTGELFFGEGSRLTVL.

This chain links TRBV27 with TRBJ2-5; 14 nucleotides align to TRBD2. Matching the DNA end better, TRBJ2-7 makes the J call doubtful. Germline CDR1 and CDR2: MNHEY and SMNVEV (reference sequence). The CDR3 extends over 18 amino acids. The CDR3 here is CASSSGTSGRGSSYEQYF. CDR3 DNA: TGTGCCAGCAGTTCCGGGACTAGCGGGAGAGGGAGCTCCTACGAGCAGTACTTC.

The V and J genes are TRBV28 and TRBJ1-2; D perhaps matches TRBD1 (5 bases). This CDR3 is built from 13 residues. Germline-derived CDR1 and CDR2 are MDHEN and SYDVKM. V was cut by 6 bases and J by 2 bases, with 10 bases left in between. Written as DNA, the CDR3 is TGTGCCAGCAGCTCGACAGAAAACTATGGCTACACCTTC. Translating it yields CASSSTENYGYTF.

The chain combines TRBV5-1 with TRBJ2-5, with a weak D call TRBD1 (6 bases). The J call is doubtful: the DNA matches TRBJ2-7 better. CDR3 size: 15 residues. The germline V gene encodes CDR1 SGHRS and CDR2 YFSETQ. CDR3 bases: TGCGCCAGCAGCTTGGCAGGGGAGTGGGCCTACGAGCAGTACTTC. Translating gives CASSLAGEWAYEQYF.

The V call is TRBV10-1, the J call TRBJ2-5; 11 bases line up with TRBD2. This CDR3 has 15 residues. Germline V gene data show CDR1 as WNHNN and CDR2 as SYGVQD (reference sequence). After removal of 6 bases from V and 4 bases from J, the junction contained 7 bases not matched to a gene. The CDR3 reads CASSALAGGVETQYF. The CDR3 DNA follows: TGCGCCAGCAGCGCTCTAGCGGGAGGAGTAGAGACCCAGTACTTC.

The table lists this clone with a few counts. At the DNA level, this CDR3 is encoded by other sequences in the same sample as well. The CDR3 protein is CASSLVGLAGGPFETQYF. CDR3 coding DNA: TGTGCCAGCAGCTTAGTGGGACTAGCGGGAGGGCCATTCGAGACCCAGTACTTC. The chain carries TRBV7-9 and TRBJ2-5, with 16 bases identical to TRBD2. Trimming cost V 1 base and J 5 bases; bases outside gene matches: 7. Germline V gives CDR1 SEHNR, CDR2 FQNEAQ (reference sequence). CDR3 length: 18 residues.

The J gene is TRBJ2-1, the V gene TRBV6-6; D may be TRBD2 (6 bases). Trimming shortened V by 4 bases and J by 9 bases, and 19 bases separated the two germline ends. This CDR3 has 15 amino acids. Germline V gives CDR1 MNHNY, CDR2 SVGAGI (reference sequence). CDR3: CASSFPAGTWGEQFF. The CDR3 DNA sequence: TGTGCCAGCAGTTTCCCGGCGGGGACCTGGGGTGAGCAGTTCTTC.

The V gene is TRBV5-1, the J gene TRBJ1-2, with 10 bases aligning to TRBD1. J lost 6 bases, V lost 0 bases, and 5 bases had no gene match. The germline V gene encodes CDR1 SGHRS and CDR2 YFSETQ. The CDR3 length is 15 residues. The CDR3 loop reads CASSLAGTGAHGYTF. The CDR3 DNA reads TGCGCCAGCAGCTTGGCCGGGACAGGGGCACATGGCTACACCTTC. Supplemented by reference TRBV5-1 and TRBJ1-2, the full variable domain reads KAGVTQTPRYLIKTRGQQVTLSCSPISGHRSVSWYQQTPGQGLQFLFEYFSETQRNKGNFPGRFSGRQFSNSRSEMNVSTLELGDSALYLCASSLAGTGAHGYTFGSGTRLTVV.